This T cell receptor (beta chain) was documented in a study of response to subunit inactivated influenza vaccine. A note on this clonotype: Its target is unknown.

The CDR3 has 17 residues. The V gene's germline CDR1 is SGHVS and CDR2 FQNEAQ. V was shortened by 3 bases and J by 0 bases, with 15 bases between the two germline ends. TCRdb ran MiXCR on the RT-PCR reads and lists one entry per CDR3 protein. In the table there are fewer than 600,000 distinct CDR3 sequences, roughly 7.9% of which are singletons. Study observations and caveats: The authors proposed limited new T cell recruitment per seasonal influenza vaccination.

This rearrangement joins TRBV7-8 to TRBJ1-5, with no clear D. The input for sequencing was PBMCs from blood, taken less than 30 months after vaccination. The clonotype originates from a man in his fifties or sixties who received an inactivated influenza vaccine. The CDR3: CASSFMGWATSNQPQHF. The CDR3 DNA reads TGTGCCAGCAGCTTCATGGGGTGGGCCACTAGCAATCAGCCCCAGCATTTT.